This T cell receptor (beta chain) emerged from a study of cytomegalovirus exposure and HLA in healthy donors. The overall study: Sequencing of some 190 million T cells in an earlier analysis found 95 million to 120 million unique TCR beta sequences.

Per germline, CDR1 MNHEY and CDR2 SVGAGI. V dropped 5 bases and J dropped 3 bases, with 14 bases sitting between them. The CDR3 sequence is 15 residues long. The study, taken as a whole, reports: Later on, an analysis tied roughly 17,000 TCR beta sequences to HLA alleles at 0.05 false discovery rate. Sequencing depth roughly uniform across donors was assumed in presence/absence analyses.

Researchers ran the PCR with 60 Vbeta and 13 Jbeta primers. Profiled with immunoSEQ multiplex PCR; TCRdb holds only in-frame clones, not every one. The sample holds about 160,000 clones; less than 85% are singletons and the top ten take 1.3% to 1.5%. Note on this clone: What it recognizes is unknown.

V and J are TRBV6-5 and TRBJ1-5, with D perhaps TRBD1 (5 bases). This receptor was taken from a man aged 60 to 69 in good health and CMV-seronegative. Sequencing input: PBMCs. CDR3 sequence: CASSPTESDNQPQHF. In nucleotides, the CDR3 is TGTGCCAGCAGTCCGACAGAGTCTGACAATCAGCCCCAGCATTTT.